Listed below are T cell receptor beta chains from one sample, sequenced in a study of vaccination and CD4 T cells after COVID-19. No antigen is known for these receptors. TCRdb ran MiXCR on the PCR reads and lists one entry per CDR3 protein. Of under 4,000 distinct CDR3 sequences detected, 17% appear once; the ten largest clones hold about 16%. Sequenced: CD4+ T cells from blood, cultured in vitro. The receptors come from a human donor who had recovered from COVID-19. CDR3s include the opening cysteine and the closing phenylalanine or tryptophan. D genes are given only for firm matches. Only part of the rows carry a size: once, few, many, or a class if the clone is expanded.

abundance	d_gene	v_gene	j_gene	CDR3nt	CDR3aa
.	.	TRBV5-1	TRBJ1-1	TGCGCCAGCAGCCGGACAGCAAACGAAGCTTTCTTT	CASSRTANEAFF
medium-sized	TRBD2	TRBV6-1	TRBJ2-3	TGTGCCAGCCGCTTTACTAGCGGGTCTAGCACAGATACGCAGTATTTT	CASRFTSGSSTDTQYF
.	.	TRBV7-9	TRBJ1-1	TGTGTCAGCAGCTTAAGGGGATTTGGGGGGCGCGTCACTGAAGCTTTCTTT	CVSSLRGFGGRVTEAFF
once	TRBD2	TRBV6-1	TRBJ2-1	TGTGCCAGCAGTGCAATCATACTAGCGGGGGAGAATGAGCAGTTCTTC	CASSAIILAGENEQFF
few	.	TRBV12-3/TRBV12-4	TRBJ1-1	TGTGCCAGCAGTTTACGCGGAATGAACACTGAAGCTTTCTTT	CASSLRGMNTEAFF
few	.	TRBV12-3/TRBV12-4	TRBJ2-6	TGTGCCAGCAGTTTCGGGCGGGCGTCTGGGGCCAACGTCCTGACTTTC	CASSFGRASGANVLTF
few	.	TRBV5-1	TRBJ1-2	TGCGCCAGCAGCTTGAATGACGGAGTAGGCTACACCTTC	CASSLNDGVGYTF
.	.	TRBV12-3/TRBV12-4	TRBJ2-2	TGTGCCAGCAGTTTAGTGGGGACCAACACCGGGGAGCTGTTTTTT	CASSLVGTNTGELFF
medium-sized	.	TRBV15	TRBJ2-3	TGTGCCACCAGCAACGGGGGAGGTGGAGATACGCAGTATTTT	CATSNGGGGDTQYF
few	.	TRBV6-1	TRBJ2-3	TGTGCCAGCACCAGTCCTAGCGACGGGACAGATACGCAGTATTTT	CASTSPSDGTDTQYF
large	.	TRBV7-6	TRBJ2-1	TGTGCCAGCAGCTTAGATTGGAGTCCGTTTGGGGGCGCGGGGTACAATGAGCAGTTCTTC	CASSLDWSPFGGAGYNEQFF
few	TRBD1	TRBV2	TRBJ1-5	TGTGCCAGCAGCCTTGACAGGGAACGACAGCCCCAGCATTTT	CASSLDRERQPQHF
few	.	TRBV2	TRBJ1-2	TGTGCCAGCAGGCTGGAAACGACGCTGGATGGCTACACCTTC	CASRLETTLDGYTF
.	TRBD2	TRBV6-2/TRBV6-3	TRBJ2-7	TGTGCCAGCAGGTCGACTAGCGGGGTAACCTACGAGCAGTACTTC	CASRSTSGVTYEQYF
.	.	TRBV30	TRBJ2-7	TGTGCCTGGACGTTGGGGCAGGGTAGCAACGAGCAGTACTTC	CAWTLGQGSNEQYF
.	TRBD1	TRBV5-1	TRBJ1-1	TGCGCCAGCAGCCCTCGTCCCGGGACAGGGGCGGAAGCTTTCTTT	CASSPRPGTGAEAFF
few	.	TRBV7-8	TRBJ1-5	TGTGCCAGCAGCTTAAGGGACAATCAGCCCCAGCATTTT	CASSLRDNQPQHF
few	TRBD2	TRBV24-1	TRBJ2-1	TGTGCCACCAGTCCCAAAGCCACTAGCGGGGACCGTCGTGAGCAGTTCTTC	CATSPKATSGDRREQFF
.	TRBD1	TRBV20-1	TRBJ2-3	TGCAGTGCCCCCCGAGGGACAGGGGTGGGAGATACGCAGTATTTT	CSAPRGTGVGDTQYF
medium-sized	TRBD1	TRBV12-3/TRBV12-4	TRBJ2-3	TGTGCCAGCAGTGAGGGACAGTCCACAGATACGCAGTATTTT	CASSEGQSTDTQYF
few	.	TRBV2	TRBJ1-2	TGTGCCAGCAAAGGGGGGGGCTACACCTTC	CASKGGGYTF
.	.	TRBV3-1	TRBJ1-2	TGTGCCAGCAGCCAAGATGGAGGGGTTCGCTACACCTTC	CASSQDGGVRYTF
few	.	TRBV7-2	TRBJ2-5	TGTGCCAGCAGCTACCCCGGGACCCCTAGGGAGACCCAGTACTTC	CASSYPGTPRETQYF
.	.	TRBV11-2	TRBJ1-1	TGTGCCAGCAGCTTAGTAGGGTCTGAAGCTTTCTTT	CASSLVGSEAFF
few	.	TRBV2	TRBJ1-4	TGTGCCAGCAGTGACCGGGGAGCCGATGAAAAACTGTTTTTT	CASSDRGADEKLFF
.	.	TRBV12-3/TRBV12-4	TRBJ2-5	TGTGCCAGCAGGCGAAGTACAGGGCGAGAGACCCAGTACTTC	CASRRSTGRETQYF
.	.	TRBV2	TRBJ2-2	TGTGCCAGCAGTGCTGCCGGGGAGCTGTTTTTT	CASSAAGELFF